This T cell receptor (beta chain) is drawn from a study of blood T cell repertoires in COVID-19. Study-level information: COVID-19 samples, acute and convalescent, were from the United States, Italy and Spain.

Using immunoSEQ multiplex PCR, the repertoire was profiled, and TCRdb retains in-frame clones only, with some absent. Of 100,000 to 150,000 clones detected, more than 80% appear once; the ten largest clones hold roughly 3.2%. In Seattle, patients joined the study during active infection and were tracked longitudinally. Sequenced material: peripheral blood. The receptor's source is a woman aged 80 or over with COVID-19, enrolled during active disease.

The DNA of the CDR3 is TGTGCCAGCTCCCGAGGGGGAACGCACGAGCAGTACTTC. It codes for CASSRGGTHEQYF. The V and J genes are TRBV6-6 and TRBJ2-7; perhaps TRBD1 as D (6 bases). The V gene lost 8 bases and the J gene lost 5 bases, with 16 bases spanning the gap. The CDR3 covers 13 residues. The germline CDR1 and CDR2 sequences are MNHNY and SVGAGI (reference sequence).